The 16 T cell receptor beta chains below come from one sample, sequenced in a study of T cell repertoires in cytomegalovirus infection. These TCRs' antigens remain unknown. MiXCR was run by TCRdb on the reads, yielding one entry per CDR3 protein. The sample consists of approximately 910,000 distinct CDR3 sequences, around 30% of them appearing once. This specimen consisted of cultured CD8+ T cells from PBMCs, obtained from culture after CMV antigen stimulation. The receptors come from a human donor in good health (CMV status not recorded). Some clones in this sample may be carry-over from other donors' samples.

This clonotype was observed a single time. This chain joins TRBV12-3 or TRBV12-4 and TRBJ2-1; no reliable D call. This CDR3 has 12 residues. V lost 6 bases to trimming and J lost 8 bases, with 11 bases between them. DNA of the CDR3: TGTGCCAGCAGCACCAATGTCGATGAGCAGTTCTTC. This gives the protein CASSTNVDEQFF.

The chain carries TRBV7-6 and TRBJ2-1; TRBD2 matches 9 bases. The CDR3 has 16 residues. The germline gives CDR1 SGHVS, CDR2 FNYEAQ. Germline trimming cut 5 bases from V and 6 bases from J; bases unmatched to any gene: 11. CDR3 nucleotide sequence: TGTGCCAGCAGCGAATCCGGGACTAGCAGCTCCAATGAGCAGTTCTTC. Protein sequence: CASSESGTSSSNEQFF.

CDR3 sequence: CATRDRDTDTQYF. CDR3 coding DNA: TGTGCCACCCGGGACAGGGACACAGATACGCAGTATTTT. This sequence joins TRBV9 and TRBJ2-3, with 9 bases aligning to TRBD1. From germline, CDR1 is SGDLS and CDR2 YYNGEE. Germline trimming cut 9 bases from V and 2 bases from J; bases unmatched to any gene: 4. This CDR3 has 13 amino acids.

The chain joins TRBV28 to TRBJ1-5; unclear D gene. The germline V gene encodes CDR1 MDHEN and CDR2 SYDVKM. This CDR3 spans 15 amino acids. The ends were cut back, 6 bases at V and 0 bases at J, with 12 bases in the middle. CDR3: CASSPVMGSNQPQHF. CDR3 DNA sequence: TGTGCCAGCAGCCCGGTGATGGGTAGCAATCAGCCCCAGCATTTT.

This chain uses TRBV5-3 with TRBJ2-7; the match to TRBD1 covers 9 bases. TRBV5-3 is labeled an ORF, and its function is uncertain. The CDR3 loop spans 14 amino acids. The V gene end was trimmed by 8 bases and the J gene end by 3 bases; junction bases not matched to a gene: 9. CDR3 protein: CASSRRQGGYEQYF. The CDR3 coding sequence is TGTGCCAGCAGCCGAAGACAGGGGGGCTACGAGCAGTACTTC.

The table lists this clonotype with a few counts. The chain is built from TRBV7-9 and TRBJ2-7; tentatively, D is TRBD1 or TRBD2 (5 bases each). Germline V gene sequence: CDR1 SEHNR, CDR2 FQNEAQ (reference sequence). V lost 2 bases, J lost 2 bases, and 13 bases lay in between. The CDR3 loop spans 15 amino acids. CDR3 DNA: TGTGCCAGCAGCTTATTGGGAAGGGACCCCTACGAGCAGTACTTC. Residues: CASSLLGRDPYEQYF.

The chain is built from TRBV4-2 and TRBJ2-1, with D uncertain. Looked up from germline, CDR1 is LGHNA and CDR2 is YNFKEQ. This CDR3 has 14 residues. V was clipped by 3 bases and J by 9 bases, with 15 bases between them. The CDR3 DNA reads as TGTGCCAGCAGCCAGGCCGCGGTAGCTCTTGAGCAGTTCTTC. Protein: CASSQAAVALEQFF.

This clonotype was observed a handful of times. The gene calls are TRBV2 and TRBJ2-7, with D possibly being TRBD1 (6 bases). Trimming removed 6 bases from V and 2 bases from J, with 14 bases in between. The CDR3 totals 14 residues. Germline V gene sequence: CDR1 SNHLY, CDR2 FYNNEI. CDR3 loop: CASSERTATYEQYF. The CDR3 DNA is TGTGCCAGCAGCGAGCGGACAGCGACCTACGAGCAGTACTTC.

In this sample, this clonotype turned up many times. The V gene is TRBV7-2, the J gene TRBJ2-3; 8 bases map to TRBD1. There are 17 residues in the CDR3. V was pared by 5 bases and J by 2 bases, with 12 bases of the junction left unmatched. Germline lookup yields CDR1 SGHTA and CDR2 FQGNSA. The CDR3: CASSHPEQGAYTDTQYF. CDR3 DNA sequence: TGTGCCAGCAGCCACCCTGAGCAGGGGGCTTACACAGATACGCAGTATTTT.

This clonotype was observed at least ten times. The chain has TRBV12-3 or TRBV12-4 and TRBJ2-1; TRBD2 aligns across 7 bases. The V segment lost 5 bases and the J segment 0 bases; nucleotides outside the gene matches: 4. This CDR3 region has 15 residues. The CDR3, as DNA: TGTGCCAGCAGTCCTAGCGGTGACTCCTACAATGAGCAGTTCTTC. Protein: CASSPSGDSYNEQFF.

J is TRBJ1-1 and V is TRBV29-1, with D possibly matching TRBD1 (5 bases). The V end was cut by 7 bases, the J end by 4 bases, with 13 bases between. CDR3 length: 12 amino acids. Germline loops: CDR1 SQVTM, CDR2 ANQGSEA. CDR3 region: CSGMDITTEAFF. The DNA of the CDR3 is TGCAGCGGAATGGACATTACCACTGAAGCTTTCTTT.

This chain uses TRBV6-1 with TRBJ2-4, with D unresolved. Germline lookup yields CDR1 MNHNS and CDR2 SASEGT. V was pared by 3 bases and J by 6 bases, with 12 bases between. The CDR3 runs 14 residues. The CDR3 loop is CASSDRPISNIQYF. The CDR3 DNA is TGTGCCAGCAGTGACCGTCCCATCTCAAACATTCAGTACTTC.

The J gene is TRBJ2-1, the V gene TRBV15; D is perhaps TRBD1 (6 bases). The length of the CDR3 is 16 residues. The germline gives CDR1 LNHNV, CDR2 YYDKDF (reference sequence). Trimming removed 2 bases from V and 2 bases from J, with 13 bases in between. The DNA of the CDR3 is TGTGCCACCAGCAGACCAGGGGTATTAACCTACAATGAGCAGTTCTTC. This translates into CATSRPGVLTYNEQFF.

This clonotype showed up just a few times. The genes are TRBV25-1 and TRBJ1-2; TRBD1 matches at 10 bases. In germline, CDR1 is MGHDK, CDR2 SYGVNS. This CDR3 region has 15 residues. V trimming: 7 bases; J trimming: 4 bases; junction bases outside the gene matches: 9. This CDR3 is CASTQSWDRGYGYTF. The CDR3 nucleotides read TGTGCCAGCACCCAGAGCTGGGACAGGGGCTATGGCTACACCTTC.

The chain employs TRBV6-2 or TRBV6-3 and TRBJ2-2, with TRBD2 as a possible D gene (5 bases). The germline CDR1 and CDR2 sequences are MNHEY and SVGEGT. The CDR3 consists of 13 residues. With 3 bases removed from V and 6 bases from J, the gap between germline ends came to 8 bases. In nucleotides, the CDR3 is TGTGCCAGCAGTTATACCGGGGCCGGGGAGCTGTTTTTT. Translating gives CASSYTGAGELFF.

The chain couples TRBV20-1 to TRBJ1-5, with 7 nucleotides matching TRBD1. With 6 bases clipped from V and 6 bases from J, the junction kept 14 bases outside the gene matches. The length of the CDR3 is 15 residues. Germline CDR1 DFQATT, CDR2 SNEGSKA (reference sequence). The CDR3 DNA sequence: TGCAGTGCGCGCGCTACAGGGGTCCGGGGTCAGCCCCAGCATTTT. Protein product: CSARATGVRGQPQHF.